These T cell receptor beta chains were read from a single sample in a study of T cells in Graves' hyperthyroidism and ophthalmopathy. TCRdb analysed the multiplex PCR reads with MiXCR anew, one entry per CDR3 protein. The data hold 400,000 to 500,000 distinct CDR3 sequences, with around 14% observed a single time. The sequenced material came from blood. Receptors originate from a woman between 18 and 29 years old with Graves' hyperthyroidism. CDR3s include the opening cysteine and the closing phenylalanine or tryptophan. A D gene is named only where the DNA matches it firmly. Only part of the rows carry a size: once, few, many, or a class if the clone is expanded.

D gene	CDR3 length	V gene	J gene	clone size	CDR3 protein	CDR3 DNA
NA	14	TRBV7-3	TRBJ1-5	many	CASSLQDWNQPQHF	TGTGCCAGCAGCTTACAGGATTGGAATCAGCCCCAGCATTTT
NA	11	TRBV29-1	TRBJ2-1	NA	CSVEDLPRQAF	TGCAGCGTTGAAGATCTCCCACGACAGGCGTTC
TRBD2	12	TRBV7-3	TRBJ2-7	NA	CASSQTSNEQYF	TGCGCCAGCAGCCAGACTAGCAATGAGCAGTACTTC
TRBD2	15	TRBV5-1	TRBJ2-7	many	CASSETSGRSNEQYF	TGCGCCAGCAGCGAGACTAGCGGGAGGAGTAACGAGCAGTACTTC
TRBD2	19	TRBV14	TRBJ2-1	many	CASSQGRTSGRSSYNEQFF	TGTGCCAGCAGCCAAGGGAGGACTAGCGGGAGATCATCGTACAATGAGCAGTTCTTC
TRBD2	17	TRBV5-1	TRBJ2-2	many	CASSLWVLAGGTGELFF	TGCGCCAGCAGCTTGTGGGTCCTAGCGGGAGGTACCGGGGAGCTGTTTTTT
NA	15	TRBV12-3/TRBV12-4	TRBJ2-2	many	CASSRRGANTGELFF	TGTGCCAGCAGTCGTAGGGGGGCGAACACCGGGGAGCTGTTTTTT
NA	13	TRBV12-3/TRBV12-4	TRBJ2-1	many	CASSPNFYNEQFF	TGTGCCAGCAGTCCCAATTTCTACAATGAGCAGTTCTTC
TRBD2	16	TRBV3-1	TRBJ2-3	many	CASSQDRLAGTDTQYF	TGTGCCAGCAGCCAAGATCGACTAGCAGGCACAGATACGCAGTATTTT
NA	15	TRBV27	TRBJ2-6	many	CASSFGGTGANVLTF	TGTGCCAGCAGTTTCGGCGGAACTGGGGCCAACGTCCTGACTTTC
NA	15	TRBV29-1	TRBJ2-6	NA	CSVVQDKSGANVLTF	TGCAGCGTTGTCCAGGACAAATCTGGGGCCAACGTCCTGACTTTC
TRBD1	13	TRBV6-2/TRBV6-3	TRBJ2-1	few	CASSHRGASEQFF	TGTGCCAGCAGCCACAGGGGTGCCTCTGAGCAGTTCTTC
TRBD2	19	TRBV6-9	TRBJ2-7	NA	CASSYGPGLAGARSYEQYF	TGTGCCAGCAGTTACGGGCCTGGACTAGCGGGAGCTCGGTCCTACGAGCAGTACTTC
TRBD1	17	TRBV18	TRBJ1-3	few	CASSPTSTGESGNTIYF	TGTGCCAGCTCACCCACTTCTACAGGGGAATCCGGAAACACCATATATTTT
TRBD2	16	TRBV27	TRBJ2-1	many	CASRPGTSGGHNEQFF	TGTGCCAGCAGACCAGGGACTAGCGGGGGACACAATGAGCAGTTCTTC
NA	13	TRBV16	TRBJ2-5	few	CASSAGGGWGAYF	TGTGCCAGCAGCGCCGGAGGGGGATGGGGTGCCTACTTC
TRBD2	16	TRBV7-9	TRBJ2-7	few	CASSSRTSGGSNEQYF	TGTGCCAGCAGCTCCCGGACTAGCGGGGGATCCAACGAGCAGTACTTC
TRBD1	14	TRBV9	TRBJ1-5	NA	CASSVGTVNQPQHF	TGTGCCAGCAGCGTCGGGACAGTCAATCAGCCCCAGCATTTT
NA	14	TRBV9	TRBJ2-1	NA	CASSASTSYNEQFF	TGTGCCAGCAGCGCCAGCACCTCCTACAATGAGCAGTTCTTC
TRBD2	15	TRBV14	TRBJ2-7	few	CASSHTSGRTGEQYF	TGTGCCAGCAGCCACACTAGCGGGAGGACGGGGGAGCAGTACTTC
TRBD2	12	TRBV20-1	TRBJ2-3	few	CSSGRGTDTQYF	TGCAGCAGCGGGAGGGGTACAGATACGCAGTATTTT
NA	13	TRBV14	TRBJ1-5	NA	CATSMGSSQPQHF	TGTGCCACCTCAATGGGGAGTAGTCAGCCCCAGCATTTT
NA	16	TRBV29-1	TRBJ2-5	NA	CSGEEPTGSKGETQYF	TGCAGCGGTGAAGAACCCACTGGGTCTAAGGGAGAGACCCAGTACTTC